This T cell receptor beta chain was identified during a study of cytomegalovirus exposure and HLA in healthy donors. Findings of the study overall: The study designated 150 or so TCR beta chains cytomegalovirus-associated.

Comments on this clone: Its target is unknown.

60 Vbeta and 13 Jbeta primers were used in PCR. Sequencing used immunoSEQ multiplex PCR; TCRdb keeps in-frame clones, though not all of them. The sample contains about 130,000 clones, around 80% of which appear only once. V was clipped by 4 bases and J by 7 bases, with 5 bases between them. Per the germline V gene, CDR1 is MNHEY and CDR2 is SVGAGI. The CDR3 is 11 amino acids. The chain carries TRBV6-5 and TRBJ1-3; unclear D gene. This receptor was obtained from a boy younger than 10 in good health and CMV-seronegative. Sequencing used PBMCs. For the CDR3, the DNA is TGTGCCAGCAGTTTAGAGAACACCATATATTTT. It translates to CASSLENTIYF.